The next 30 T cell receptor beta chains were all read from a single sample in a study of tumour-infiltrating T cells in Burkitt lymphoma (dated by TCRdb to between 2020 and 2021). Library preparation used the immunoSEQ multiplex PCR assay. TCRdb limited this immuneACCESS table to in-frame rearrangements with V and J called. A share of clones is missing; checked studies link under half to unresolved V genes, and the rest is unexplained. The table for this sample lists tens of thousands of clones; around 31% of them were counted only once. The top ten clonotypes cover 2.9% of the sample. Sequencing was done on a sample of tumor tissue. Source of these receptors: a human donor with Burkitt lymphoma.

The J gene is TRBJ2-1, the V gene TRBV9, with D tentatively TRBD2 (6 bases). V was trimmed by 2 bases and J by 6 bases, leaving 12 bases between them. Germline values: CDR1 SGDLS, CDR2 YYNGEE. The CDR3 consists of 14 residues. CDR3 amino acids: CASSVGPSANEQFF. CDR3 nucleotide sequence: TGTGCCAGCAGCGTGGGACCTAGCGCCAATGAGCAGTTCTTC.

This clone was counted only a few times. This chain joins TRBV5-1 and TRBJ1-2, with D maybe TRBD1 (6 bases). The CDR3 has 15 residues. V dropped 5 bases and J dropped 0 bases, with 14 bases sitting between them. From germline, CDR1 is SGHRS and CDR2 YFSETQ. The CDR3: CASRPQGSANYGYTF. CDR3 sequence (DNA): TGCGCCAGCAGGCCTCAGGGGTCCGCTAACTATGGCTACACCTTC.

The gene calls are TRBV18 and TRBJ1-5; D perhaps matches TRBD1 (6 bases). The V gene's germline CDR1 is KGHSH and CDR2 LQKENI. The V and J ends lost 5 bases and 4 bases respectively, with 12 bases between them. The CDR3 length is 14 residues. CDR3: CASSEDSKNQPQHF. As DNA, the CDR3 is TGTGCCAGCTCAGAGGACAGTAAGAATCAGCCCCAGCATTTT. The whole variable domain, remainder taken from reference TRBV18 and TRBJ1-5, is NAGVMQNPRHLVRRRGQEARLRCSPMKGHSHVYWYRQLPEEGLKFMVYLQKENIIDESGMPKERFSAEFPKEGPSILRIQQVVRGDSAAYFCASSEDSKNQPQHFGDGTRLSIL.

The V gene is TRBV6-5, the J gene TRBJ1-3, with D possibly matching TRBD1 (5 bases). From germline, CDR1 is MNHEY and CDR2 SVGAGI. The V gene lost 2 bases and the J gene lost 4 bases, with 9 bases spanning the gap. The CDR3 is 14 residues long. The CDR3: CASSYGGGGNTIYF. The CDR3 DNA reads as TGTGCCAGCAGTTACGGCGGGGGGGGAAACACCATATATTTT.

This clone has more than one count but fewer than ten. The gene calls are TRBV18 and TRBJ2-1; 8 bases map to TRBD2. This CDR3 comprises 18 residues. J lost 3 bases, V lost 1 base, and 11 bases had no gene match. Germline V lookup: CDR1 KGHSH, CDR2 LQKENI. This chain's CDR3 is CASSPLAGMGSNYNEQFF. The CDR3 region has the DNA TGTGCCAGCTCACCACTAGCGGGGATGGGCTCCAACTACAATGAGCAGTTCTTC.

V gene TRBV7-9 combines with J gene TRBJ2-7, with 7 bases that match TRBD2. The V segment lost 5 bases and the J segment 0 bases; nucleotides outside the gene matches: 7. Germline V gives CDR1 SEHNR, CDR2 FQNEAQ (reference sequence). The length of the CDR3 is 15 residues. This CDR3 is CASSPGIAGSYEQYF. The CDR3 region has the DNA TGTGCCAGCAGCCCCGGAATAGCGGGCTCCTACGAGCAGTACTTC.

V usage is TRBV27 and J usage is TRBJ1-5; TRBD1 might be the D (6 bases). V was trimmed by 7 bases and J by 6 bases, leaving 10 bases between them. Germline V lookup: CDR1 MNHEY, CDR2 SMNVEV (reference sequence). The CDR3 spans 12 residues. CDR3 region: CASKTGFQPQHF. In DNA, the CDR3 is TGTGCCAGCAAAACAGGGTTTCAGCCCCAGCATTTT.

This clone came up once. This sequence joins TRBV4-3 and TRBJ1-6; unclear D gene. Trimming removed 1 base from V and 7 bases from J, with 14 bases in between. CDR3 size: 16 residues. Per germline, CDR1 LGHNA and CDR2 YSLEER. CDR3 coding DNA: TGCGCCAGCAGCCAAGGTACGGATCCGAGAAATTCACCCCTCCACTTT. This translates into CASSQGTDPRNSPLHF.

The chain combines TRBV7-9 with TRBJ1-5; D ambiguous. Deletions cut 3 bases from V and 5 bases from J, with 5 bases between. Germline V gene sequence: CDR1 SEHNR, CDR2 FQNEAQ (reference sequence). CDR3 length: 12 residues. This chain's CDR3 is CASSLGYQPQHF. In DNA form, the CDR3 reads TGTGCCAGCAGCTTGGGGTATCAGCCCCAGCATTTT.

The chain uses TRBV29-1 and TRBJ2-7; the D is unclear. Germline lookup yields CDR1 SQVTM and CDR2 ANQGSEA. The CDR3 extends over 14 amino acids. The V gene lost 0 bases and the J gene lost 5 bases, with 14 bases spanning the gap. For the CDR3, the DNA is TGCAGCGTTGAAGACCCCTGGGGTGAGGACGAGCAGTACTTC. This encodes CSVEDPWGEDEQYF.

V and J are TRBV4-1 and TRBJ2-5; 7 bases are a match to TRBD2. V was pared by 3 bases and J by 2 bases, with 18 bases of the junction left unmatched. There are 19 residues in the CDR3. CDR1 and CDR2 from the germline V gene are MGHRA and YSYEKL. CDR3 region: CASSHPPGLTLRTQETQYF. In DNA form, the CDR3 reads TGCGCCAGCAGCCATCCCCCGGGACTAACCCTTCGGACTCAAGAGACCCAGTACTTC.

This clone was recorded a few times. V usage is TRBV23-1 and J usage is TRBJ2-7; perhaps D is TRBD1 or TRBD2 (6 bases each). TRBV23-1 is an ORF, and what it does is uncertain. Deletions cut 3 bases from V and 6 bases from J, with 18 bases between. CDR3 size: 15 residues. The CDR3 spells CASSHHRNGGGEQYF. CDR3 DNA: TGCGCCAGCAGTCACCACAGGAACGGGGGCGGCGAGCAGTACTTC.

The rearrangement joins TRBV19 to TRBJ2-3; D unresolved. The CDR3 runs to 14 residues. From germline, CDR1 is LNHDA and CDR2 SQIVND (reference sequence). The V gene lost 7 bases and the J gene lost 2 bases, with 13 bases spanning the gap. The DNA of the CDR3 is TGTGCCAGTACCGACCGAAGCCCCACAGATACGCAGTATTTT. This codes for CASTDRSPTDTQYF.

This clone was counted only a few times. Written as DNA, the CDR3 is TGCGCCAGCAGCTTTTCGCCAAGCGGGGTCCAAGAGACCCAGTACTTC. It is translated as CASSFSPSGVQETQYF. The V and J genes are TRBV5-1 and TRBJ2-5; 7 bases agree with TRBD2. The V segment lost 2 bases and the J segment 1 base; nucleotides outside the gene matches: 8. The CDR3 totals 16 residues. CDR1 and CDR2 (germline): SGHRS, YFSETQ.

This chain connects TRBV5-1 to TRBJ2-7, with 9 bases lining up with TRBD2. The CDR3 runs 15 residues. Unmatched junction bases numbered 4, after V lost 2 bases and J lost 1 base. Germline CDR1 reads SGHRS; CDR2 reads YFSETQ. The CDR3 DNA follows: TGCGCCAGCAGCTTAGCGGGGGGTCGTTCCTACGAGCAGTACTTC. Residues: CASSLAGGRSYEQYF.

The V and J genes are TRBV2 and TRBJ1-3; the match to TRBD1 covers 7 bases. Trimming at V came to 7 bases and at J to 2 bases, leaving 2 bases not matched to a gene. The CDR3 totals 13 residues. Germline-derived CDR1 and CDR2 are SNHLY and FYNNEI. The CDR3 DNA follows: TGTGCCAGCAAAACAGGGGCTGGAAACACCATATATTTT. Translated: CASKTGAGNTIYF.

This clone came up a few times. The junction departs from germline at one end; a sequencing error may be responsible. This chain joins TRBV2 and TRBJ2-5, with D tentatively TRBD1 or TRBD2 (5 bases each). CDR1 SNHLY and CDR2 FYNNEI come from the germline V gene. CDR3 length equals 14 residues. The chain's CDR3 is CASRDPGSQETQYF. The CDR3 DNA reads TGTGCTAGCAGGGACCCAGGCAGCCAAGAGACCCAGTACTTC.

This clone was observed a handful of times. The chain uses TRBV6-5 and TRBJ1-6; D is ambiguous. CDR1 and CDR2 (germline): MNHEY, SVGAGI. This CDR3 has 12 amino acids. Trimming took 7 bases from V and 10 from J, leaving 11 bases between them. Here the CDR3 reads CASTLRGSPLHF. The DNA of the CDR3 is TGTGCCAGCACCCTACGTGGCTCACCCCTCCACTTT.

This chain uses TRBV2 with TRBJ2-7, with D uncertain. Trimming removed 6 bases at V and 0 bases at J, with 6 bases between. CDR1 is SNHLY, CDR2 FYNNEI, per germline. This CDR3 has 12 amino acids. CDR3 residues: CASRGPSYEQYF. CDR3 coding DNA: TGTGCCAGCAGAGGACCCTCCTACGAGCAGTACTTC.

The chain combines TRBV11-2 with TRBJ2-1; D is possibly TRBD2 (5 bases). CDR1 is SGHAT, CDR2 FQNNGV, per germline. V dropped 5 bases and J dropped 9 bases, with 14 bases sitting between them. The CDR3 extends over 13 amino acids. CDR3 residues: CASSPAGAGEQFF. The CDR3 bases are TGTGCCAGCAGCCCTGCGGGTGCAGGTGAGCAGTTCTTC. Complete variable domain (other parts from reference TRBV11-2 and TRBJ2-1): EAGVAQSPRYKIIEKRQSVAFWCNPISGHATLYWYQQILGQGPKLLIQFQNNGVVDDSQLPKDRFSAERLKGVDSTLKIQPAKLEDSAVYLCASSPAGAGEQFFGPGTRLTVL.

This clone has more than one count but fewer than ten. Here the CDR3 reads CASSAAPGRDTQYF. In DNA, the CDR3 is TGTGCCAGCAGCGCCGCCCCGGGGAGGGATACGCAGTATTTT. The chain uses TRBV9 and TRBJ2-3, with D possibly TRBD2 on 6 matching bases. CDR3 size: 14 residues. Germline loops: CDR1 SGDLS, CDR2 YYNGEE. Deletions cut 3 bases from V and 6 bases from J, with 14 bases between.

This clone was recorded many times. V is TRBV28 and J is TRBJ2-3; D might be TRBD2 (6 bases). The V gene's germline CDR1 is MDHEN and CDR2 SYDVKM. Trimming took 8 bases from V and 2 from J, leaving 14 bases between them. The CDR3 has 14 amino acids. As DNA, the CDR3 is TGTGCCAGCCTAAGGAGCGGGTACACAGATACGCAGTATTTT. This gives the protein CASLRSGYTDTQYF.

This clone was seen only a few times. The J gene is TRBJ2-7, the V gene TRBV5-5, with 11 bases that match TRBD1. After removal of 3 bases from V and 6 bases from J, the junction contained 11 bases not matched to a gene. Germline V gene sequence: CDR1 SGHKS, CDR2 YYEKEE (reference sequence). This CDR3 comprises 16 residues. The CDR3 reads CASSWGRGQGAGEQYF. CDR3 in DNA: TGTGCCAGCAGCTGGGGCCGTGGACAGGGGGCGGGCGAGCAGTACTTC.

This clone showed up just a few times. The CDR3 spells CASSRLGRYEQYF. CDR3 coding DNA: TGTGCCAGCAGCCGACTCGGGAGGTACGAGCAGTACTTC. The chain employs TRBV7-2 and TRBJ2-7; 7 bases fit TRBD2. Germline V gene data show CDR1 as SGHTA and CDR2 as FQGNSA. The CDR3 contains 13 residues. J gave up 4 bases and V 5 bases, and 5 bases lay outside the gene matches.

This clone was picked up a small number of times. The chain employs TRBV15 and TRBJ1-5; D is ambiguous. CDR3 size: 13 residues. CDR1 and CDR2 (germline): LNHNV, YYDKDF (reference sequence). Trimming left V 4 bases short and J 7 bases short, with 11 bases between. The DNA for the CDR3 is TGTGCCACCAGCACGGTAGACGGGCAGCCCCAGCATTTT. Amino acids: CATSTVDGQPQHF.

This clone appeared a few times. This chain joins TRBV2 and TRBJ2-1; no reliable D call. The CDR3 covers 11 residues. Germline assignment: CDR1 SNHLY and CDR2 FYNNEI. V was shortened by 4 bases and J by 9 bases, with 7 bases between the two germline ends. CDR3 nucleotide sequence: TGTGCCAGCAGTGGGGTCAGTGAGCAGTTCTTC. This encodes CASSGVSEQFF.

In this sample, this clone turned up a few times. V usage is TRBV9 and J usage is TRBJ2-6, with D tentatively TRBD2 (5 bases). The V end was cut by 1 base, the J end by 1 base, with 6 bases between. This CDR3 has 15 residues. The germline gives CDR1 SGDLS, CDR2 YYNGEE. CDR3 nucleotide sequence: TGTGCCAGCAGCGTAACGGGATCTGGGGCCAACGTCCTGACTTTC. The encoded protein is CASSVTGSGANVLTF.

CDR3 sequence reads: CASSLPGLEQYF. CDR3 in DNA: TGTGCCAGCAGCTTGCCCGGCCTCGAGCAGTACTTC. This sequence joins TRBV5-6 and TRBJ2-7; D call uncertain. The CDR3 sequence is 12 residues long. Germline V CDR1 and CDR2: SGHDT, YYEEEE. Trimming left V 1 base short and J 6 bases short, with 8 bases between.

This clone was counted only a few times. The chain carries TRBV29-1 and TRBJ1-2; D is unclear. CDR1 SQVTM and CDR2 ANQGSEA come from the germline V gene. The V and J ends lost 6 bases and 7 bases respectively, with 12 bases between them. The CDR3 spans 11 residues. The CDR3 DNA is TGCAGCGTCGCCGGTGAGGCTGGCTACACCTTC. It specifies CSVAGEAGYTF.

This clone rates as medium-sized. V is TRBV29-1 and J is TRBJ1-1; a possible D gene is TRBD1 (5 bases). Germline V gene lookup returns CDR1 SQVTM and CDR2 ANQGSEA. V was shortened by 4 bases and J by 4 bases, with 7 bases between the two germline ends. This CDR3 is built from 11 residues. The CDR3 protein is CSVGRGTEAFF. The CDR3 nucleotides read TGCAGCGTTGGAAGGGGCACTGAAGCTTTCTTT.